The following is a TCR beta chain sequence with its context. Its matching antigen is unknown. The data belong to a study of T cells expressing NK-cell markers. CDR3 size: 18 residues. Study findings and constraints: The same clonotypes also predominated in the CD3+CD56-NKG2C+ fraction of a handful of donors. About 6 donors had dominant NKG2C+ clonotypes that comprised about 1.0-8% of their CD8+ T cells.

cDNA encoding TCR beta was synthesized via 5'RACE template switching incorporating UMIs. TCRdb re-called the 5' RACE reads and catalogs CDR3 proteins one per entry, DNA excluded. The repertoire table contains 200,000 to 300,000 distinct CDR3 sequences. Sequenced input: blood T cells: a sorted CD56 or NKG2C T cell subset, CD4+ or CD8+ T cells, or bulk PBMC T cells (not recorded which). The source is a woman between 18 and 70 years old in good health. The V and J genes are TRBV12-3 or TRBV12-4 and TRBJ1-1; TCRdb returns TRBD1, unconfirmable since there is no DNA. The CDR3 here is CASSLGQGKVRMNTEAFF.